These 22 T cell receptor beta chains originate from one sample sequenced in a study of blood T cell repertoires in COVID-19. TCRdb keeps only in-frame clones here, not all; method: immunoSEQ multiplex PCR. The data hold about 230,000 clones, with around 80% observed a single time. Sequencing was carried out using peripheral blood. Receptors were obtained from a man aged 35 to 55 who had recovered from COVID-19.

The rearrangement joins TRBV10-1 to TRBJ2-1; D gene ambiguous. This CDR3 is built from 13 residues. Deletions cut 3 bases from V and 5 bases from J, with 8 bases between. The germline CDR1 and CDR2 sequences are WNHNN and SYGVQD (reference sequence). DNA for the CDR3: TGCGCCAGCAGTGAATGGCCCAACAATGAGCAGTTCTTC. Translated, it gives CASSEWPNNEQFF.

V gene TRBV3-1 (or the pseudogene TRBV3-2) combines with J gene TRBJ2-3; 13 bases align to TRBD2. Unmatched junction bases numbered 5, after V lost 5 bases and J lost 9 bases. The CDR3 is 14 residues long. Germline CDR1 and CDR2: LGHDT and YNNKEL (reference sequence). In DNA, the CDR3 is TGTGCCAGCAGCTCCAGGACTAGCGGGGGAACGCAGTATTTT. Translating it yields CASSSRTSGGTQYF.

The chain joins TRBV27 to TRBJ1-6; 7 nucleotides align to TRBD1. The CDR3 extends over 18 amino acids. V was pared by 2 bases and J by 2 bases, with 9 bases of the junction left unmatched. Germline V gene lookup returns CDR1 MNHEY and CDR2 SMNVEV (reference sequence). CDR3 nucleotides: TGTGCCAGCAGTTTAGAGGGGGCGAGGCTCACCTATAATTCACCCCTCCACTTT. Residues: CASSLEGARLTYNSPLHF.

This clone appeared a single time. V is TRBV29-1 and J is TRBJ2-2; 10 bases line up with TRBD1. The CDR3 contains 16 residues. Germline CDR1 and CDR2: SQVTM and ANQGSEA. Unmatched junction bases numbered 10, after V lost 5 bases and J lost 4 bases. The CDR3 protein is CSVLGPGTGATGELFF. In nucleotides, the CDR3 is TGCAGCGTTTTGGGGCCCGGGACAGGGGCCACCGGGGAGCTGTTTTTT.

The chain has TRBV2 and TRBJ2-3; D is unresolved. V lost 5 bases to trimming and J lost 2 bases, with 8 bases between them. CDR1 is SNHLY and CDR2 is FYNNEI in the germline V gene. The length of the CDR3 is 13 residues. CDR3 amino acids: CASSYRHTDTQYF. Here the CDR3 DNA reads TGTGCCAGCAGTTACAGACACACAGATACGCAGTATTTT.

The chain employs TRBV5-4 and TRBJ1-1; D is uncertain. CDR1 and CDR2 from the germline V gene are SGHNT and YYREEE (reference sequence). The CDR3 is 13 amino acids. V dropped 1 base and J dropped 7 bases, with 11 bases sitting between them. The CDR3 DNA sequence: TGTGCCAGCAGCTTGAGCGCGGGGAGTGAAGCTTTCTTT. Protein product: CASSLSAGSEAFF.

This clone was recorded once. This chain uses TRBV18 with TRBJ2-1, with D maybe TRBD1 (5 bases). The CDR3 sequence is 13 residues long. Germline V gene data show CDR1 as KGHSH and CDR2 as LQKENI. Trimming stripped 3 bases from V and 9 bases from J, with 12 bases between. The CDR3 DNA reads TGTGCCAGCTCACCCCAGGGCCGTTCTGAGCAGTTCTTC. Protein sequence: CASSPQGRSEQFF.

This chain joins TRBV15 and TRBJ2-7; 11 nucleotides match TRBD2. CDR3 length equals 19 residues. The germline CDR1 and CDR2 sequences are LNHNV and YYDKDF (reference sequence). J gave up 4 bases and V 0 bases, and 14 bases lay outside the gene matches. CDR3 sequence: CATSRDPRPTSGSRYEQYF. DNA of the CDR3: TGTGCCACCAGCAGAGATCCCCGCCCCACTAGCGGGAGTAGGTACGAGCAGTACTTC.

The J gene is TRBJ2-7, the V gene TRBV12-5, with 7 bases fitting TRBD1. The CDR3 length is 13 residues. CDR1 and CDR2 (germline): LGHNT, FRNRAP. V lost 6 bases and J lost 3; bases outside the gene matches: 5. CDR3 coding DNA: TGTGCTAGTGGCTCTGGGACAGTCTACGAGCAGTACTTC. This codes for CASGSGTVYEQYF.

This clone was seen a single time. The rearrangement links TRBV7-2 to TRBJ2-7, with D perhaps TRBD1 (5 bases). The CDR3 loop spans 14 amino acids. Germline V lookup: CDR1 SGHTA, CDR2 FQGNSA. Trimming pared 4 bases from V and 5 bases from J, leaving 15 bases between. CDR3 sequence: CASSSGGRAHEQYF. The DNA of the CDR3 is TGTGCCAGCAGCTCCGGTGGCAGGGCCCACGAGCAGTACTTC.

The rearrangement uses TRBV7-9 and TRBJ2-7; D is ambiguous. The germline V gene encodes CDR1 SEHNR and CDR2 FQNEAQ (reference sequence). V lost 5 bases and J lost 2, with 22 bases in between. This CDR3 has 17 residues. The CDR3 sequence: CASSKLHLRTAPYEQYF. The CDR3 DNA reads TGTGCCAGCAGCAAATTGCACCTAAGAACAGCCCCCTACGAGCAGTACTTC.

The CDR3 spells CASSPVLTEIYGYTF. The CDR3 DNA is TGCGCCAGCAGTCCGGTTTTGACAGAGATTTATGGCTACACCTTC. The chain couples TRBV10-2 to TRBJ1-2; D is possibly TRBD1 (5 bases). The CDR3 runs 15 residues. V was shortened by 5 bases and J by 5 bases, with 18 bases between the two germline ends. Germline assignment: CDR1 WSHSY and CDR2 SAAADI.

This clone was detected once. The rearrangement joins TRBV3-1 (or the pseudogene TRBV3-2) to TRBJ1-2; TRBD1 matches 10 bases. Germline V gives CDR1 LGHDT, CDR2 YNNKEL (reference sequence). The CDR3 has 14 amino acids. V was clipped by 0 bases and J by 7 bases; unmatched bases: 2. CDR3 amino acids: CASSQEDRGVGYTF. The CDR3 DNA reads TGTGCCAGCAGCCAAGAGGACAGGGGGGTTGGCTACACCTTC.

This clone was seen a few times. The J gene is TRBJ1-1, the V gene TRBV11-3; the D gene is possibly TRBD1 (5 bases). This CDR3 has 16 residues. V lost 5 bases to trimming and J lost 0 bases, with 16 bases between them. Germline lookup yields CDR1 SGHNT and CDR2 YENEEA. The CDR3, as DNA: TGTGCCAGCAGCCGGGACGGAGGGGCAATGAACACTGAAGCTTTCTTT. This codes for CASSRDGGAMNTEAFF.

V gene TRBV4-3 combines with J gene TRBJ2-3, with 9 bases aligning to TRBD1. The CDR3 loop spans 16 amino acids. Germline V gene lookup returns CDR1 LGHNA and CDR2 YSLEER. V gave up 2 bases and J gave up 4 bases; unmatched junction bases: 7. The CDR3 DNA follows: TGCGCCAGCAGCCAACGATATCGACAGGGGGCAGATACGCAGTATTTT. This sequence encodes CASSQRYRQGADTQYF.

This clone appeared a single time. The chain carries TRBV10-2 and TRBJ2-1; no clear D. CDR3 length: 14 amino acids. V was shortened by 2 bases and J by 7 bases, with 12 bases between the two germline ends. CDR1 and CDR2 (germline): WSHSY, SAAADI. Written as DNA, the CDR3 is TGCGCCAGCAGTGAGAGGATCATCAGGAATGAGCAGTTCTTC. Protein: CASSERIIRNEQFF.

The chain employs TRBV7-2 and TRBJ2-7; 9 bases fit TRBD1. The CDR3 has 16 amino acids. Trimming at V came to 6 bases and at J to 3 bases, leaving 12 bases not matched to a gene. Looked up from germline, CDR1 is SGHTA and CDR2 is FQGNSA. The CDR3 bases are TGTGCCAGCAGTTCGAGGACAGGGGATGTAATCTACGAGCAGTACTTC. Protein: CASSSRTGDVIYEQYF.

The rearrangement uses TRBV2 and TRBJ1-2; perhaps TRBD1 as D (5 bases). V dropped 7 bases and J dropped 4 bases, with 13 bases sitting between them. Germline CDR1 and CDR2: SNHLY and FYNNEI. This CDR3 is built from 13 residues. In nucleotides, the CDR3 is TGTGCCAGCAACATCCAGGGCCTCTATGGCTACACCTTC. Translating gives CASNIQGLYGYTF.

The rearrangement links TRBV3-1 (or the pseudogene TRBV3-2) to TRBJ2-7; D possibly corresponds to TRBD2 (6 bases). Germline values: CDR1 LGHDT, CDR2 YNNKEL (reference sequence). The CDR3 is 15 amino acids. The V end lost 1 base, the J end lost 2 bases, and 12 bases lay between the germline ends. CDR3 DNA: TGTGCCAGCAGCCAAGGACCTAGCGCTACCTACGAGCAGTACTTC. Translating gives CASSQGPSATYEQYF.

CDR3 region: CASSYGPGGGGYTF. The CDR3 coding sequence is TGTGCCAGCAGTTACGGCCCGGGGGGCGGGGGCTACACCTTC. The chain is built from TRBV6-5 and TRBJ1-2, with a weak D call TRBD1 (6 bases). CDR1 is MNHEY and CDR2 is SVGAGI in the germline V gene. CDR3 length: 14 residues. The V end was cut by 2 bases, the J end by 8 bases, with 15 bases between.

V is TRBV18 and J is TRBJ1-2; D possibly corresponds to TRBD1 (6 bases). Trimming removed 5 bases at V and 4 bases at J, with 17 bases between. The CDR3 is 15 residues long. Per the germline V gene, CDR1 is KGHSH and CDR2 is LQKENI. The CDR3 sequence is CASSWEQGRGYGYTF. The CDR3 DNA follows: TGTGCCAGCTCATGGGAACAGGGTCGGGGCTATGGCTACACCTTC.

The rearrangement uses TRBV4-3 and TRBJ2-5; tentatively, D is TRBD2 (5 bases). The CDR3 length is 13 residues. V lost 3 bases, J lost 4 bases, and 9 bases lay in between. Germline V CDR1 and CDR2: LGHNA, YSLEER. For the CDR3, the DNA is TGCGCCAGCAGCCACAGGACTCGAGAGACCCAGTACTTC. It yields the protein CASSHRTRETQYF.